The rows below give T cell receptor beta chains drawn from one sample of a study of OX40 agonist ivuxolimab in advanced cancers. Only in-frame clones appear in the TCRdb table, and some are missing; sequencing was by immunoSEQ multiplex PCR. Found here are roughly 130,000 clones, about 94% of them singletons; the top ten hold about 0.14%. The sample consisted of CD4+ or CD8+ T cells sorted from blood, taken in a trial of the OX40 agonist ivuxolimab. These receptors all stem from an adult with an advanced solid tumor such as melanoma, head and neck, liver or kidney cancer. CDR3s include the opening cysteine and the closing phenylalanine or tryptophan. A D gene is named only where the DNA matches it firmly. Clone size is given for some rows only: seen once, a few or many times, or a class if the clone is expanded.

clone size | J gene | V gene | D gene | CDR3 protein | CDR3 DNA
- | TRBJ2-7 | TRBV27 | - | CASSGHLSYEQYF | TGTGCCAGCAGCGGGCACCTATCCTACGAGCAGTACTTC
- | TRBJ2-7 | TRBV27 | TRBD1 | CASSFWDRYSYEQYF | TGTGCCAGCAGTTTTTGGGACAGGTACTCCTACGAGCAGTACTTC
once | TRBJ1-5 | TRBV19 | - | CASSIRGVGNQPQHF | TGTGCCAGTAGTATCAGGGGAGTCGGCAATCAGCCCCAGCATTTT
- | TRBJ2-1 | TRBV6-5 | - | CASSYPPGLNHNEQFF | TGTGCCAGCAGTTACCCCCCGGGACTCAATCACAATGAGCAGTTCTTC
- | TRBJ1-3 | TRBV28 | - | CASSFPRESVGRRFDNFGNTIYF | TGTGCCAGCAGTTTTCCCAGGGAGTCCGTGGGTCGTCGATTTGATAACTTTGGAAACACCATATATTTT
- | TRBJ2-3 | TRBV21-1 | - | CASSSRARTYSSTDTQYF | TGTGCCAGCAGCAGCCGGGCGCGAACGTACTCTAGCACAGATACGCAGTATTTT
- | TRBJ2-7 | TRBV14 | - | CASSPTGTGFDEQYF | TGTGCCAGCAGCCCGACGGGCACAGGTTTCGACGAGCAGTACTTC
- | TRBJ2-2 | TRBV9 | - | CASRADNTGELFF | TGTGCCAGCAGGGCAGACAACACCGGGGAGCTGTTTTTT
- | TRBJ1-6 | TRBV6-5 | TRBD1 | CASSYTRGTGGSPLHF | TGTGCCAGCAGTTACACTCGCGGGACAGGGGGTTCACCCCTCCACTTT
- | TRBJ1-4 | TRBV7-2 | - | CASSATGTDNEKLFF | TGTGCCAGCAGCGCCACCGGGACGGACAATGAAAAACTGTTTTTT
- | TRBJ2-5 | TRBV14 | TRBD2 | CASSQAPLAGVGETQYF | TGTGCCAGCAGCCAAGCCCCTCTAGCGGGAGTGGGGGAGACCCAGTACTTC
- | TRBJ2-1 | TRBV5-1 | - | CATGVGESYNEQFF | TGCGCCACCGGAGTCGGGGAATCCTACAATGAGCAGTTCTTC
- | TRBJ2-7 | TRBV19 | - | CASSRPGDEQYF | TGTGCCAGTAGTAGGCCAGGGGACGAGCAGTACTTC
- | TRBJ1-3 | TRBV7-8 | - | CASSLALGSSGNTIYF | TGTGCCAGCAGCTTAGCGCTGGGCAGCTCTGGAAACACCATATATTTT
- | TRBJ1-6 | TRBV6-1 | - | CASSGDSYNSPLHF | TGTGCCAGCAGTGGTGACAGTTATAATTCACCCCTCCACTTT
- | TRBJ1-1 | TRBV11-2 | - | CASSTVAGGIEAFF | TGTGCCAGCAGCACAGTTGCGGGGGGGATTGAAGCTTTCTTT